This T cell receptor beta chain was profiled in a study of radiotherapy plus CTLA-4 blockade in lung cancer. TCRdb's copy holds only in-frame clones and misses some; the assay was immunoSEQ multiplex PCR. The repertoire holds approximately 110,000 clones, with more than 75% as singletons. The V and J ends lost 7 bases and 11 bases respectively, with 17 bases between them. The CDR3 consists of 12 residues. CDR1 is SQVTM, CDR2 ANQGSEA, per germline. In this sample, this clone turned up a few times. The rearrangement joins TRBV29-1 to TRBJ2-2; a weak D match, TRBD2 (6 bases). This clonotype was sampled from a human donor with non-small cell lung cancer that progressed on radiotherapy plus ipilimumab. Some clones in this sample may be carry-over from other donors' samples. The sequencing here drew on peripheral blood, taken from a patient treated with radiotherapy plus ipilimumab. CDR3 nucleotides: TGCAGCGCTCAGGGAGGACTGGGTGAGCTGTTTTTT. It is translated as CSAQGGLGELFF.